Given below is one TCR beta chain in context. The antigen is not known. A modified ARM-PCR protocol with three rounds of nested PCR amplified TCRbeta. MiXCR, applied by TCRdb to the multiplex PCR reads, yields one record per CDR3 protein. The sample contains some 90,000 distinct CDR3 sequences, around 65% of which appear only once. The template was RNA from unsorted bulk tissue. The sample originates from a study of tumor and adjacent non-tumor tissue in lung cancer. The wider study: Aged about 31 to 80 years, patients included under 13 men and about five women with stage I to III disease. Points from the study as a whole: In normal lung, the top 100 clones were significantly more dominant than in tumor.

The CDR3 totals 15 residues. In germline, CDR1 is WSHSY, CDR2 SAAADI. This clonotype originated in a man aged 65 to 79 with non-small cell lung cancer. The sample comprised lung tumor tissue. The gene calls are TRBV10-2 and TRBJ2-7; D possibly matches TRBD1 or TRBD2 (7 bases each). DNA for the CDR3: TGCATCAGCAGTGCAGGGGGGGCAGGGGCCTACGAGCAGTACTTC. It codes for CISSAGGAGAYEQYF.